This record concerns one TCR beta chain sequence. This record belongs to a study of shared clonotypes between healthy human individuals. Per the germline V gene, CDR1 is SNHLY and CDR2 is FYNNEI. With 8 bases removed from V and 7 bases from J, the gap between germline ends came to 9 bases. The CDR3 covers 10 residues. The method was immunoSEQ multiplex PCR; TCRdb's version includes in-frame clones alone and lacks a portion of them. The data hold roughly 490,000 clones, with roughly 85% observed a single time. The unsorted samples took around 81 million PBMCs to get genomic DNA. The sequenced sample was PBMCs. The receptor comes from a woman aged 40 to 50 in good health. Some clones in this sample may be carry-over from other donors' samples. V gene TRBV2 combines with J gene TRBJ2-7; no definite D call. The DNA for the CDR3 is TGTGCCAGCGCCCAACAGGAGCAGTACTTC. It encodes CASAQQEQYF.